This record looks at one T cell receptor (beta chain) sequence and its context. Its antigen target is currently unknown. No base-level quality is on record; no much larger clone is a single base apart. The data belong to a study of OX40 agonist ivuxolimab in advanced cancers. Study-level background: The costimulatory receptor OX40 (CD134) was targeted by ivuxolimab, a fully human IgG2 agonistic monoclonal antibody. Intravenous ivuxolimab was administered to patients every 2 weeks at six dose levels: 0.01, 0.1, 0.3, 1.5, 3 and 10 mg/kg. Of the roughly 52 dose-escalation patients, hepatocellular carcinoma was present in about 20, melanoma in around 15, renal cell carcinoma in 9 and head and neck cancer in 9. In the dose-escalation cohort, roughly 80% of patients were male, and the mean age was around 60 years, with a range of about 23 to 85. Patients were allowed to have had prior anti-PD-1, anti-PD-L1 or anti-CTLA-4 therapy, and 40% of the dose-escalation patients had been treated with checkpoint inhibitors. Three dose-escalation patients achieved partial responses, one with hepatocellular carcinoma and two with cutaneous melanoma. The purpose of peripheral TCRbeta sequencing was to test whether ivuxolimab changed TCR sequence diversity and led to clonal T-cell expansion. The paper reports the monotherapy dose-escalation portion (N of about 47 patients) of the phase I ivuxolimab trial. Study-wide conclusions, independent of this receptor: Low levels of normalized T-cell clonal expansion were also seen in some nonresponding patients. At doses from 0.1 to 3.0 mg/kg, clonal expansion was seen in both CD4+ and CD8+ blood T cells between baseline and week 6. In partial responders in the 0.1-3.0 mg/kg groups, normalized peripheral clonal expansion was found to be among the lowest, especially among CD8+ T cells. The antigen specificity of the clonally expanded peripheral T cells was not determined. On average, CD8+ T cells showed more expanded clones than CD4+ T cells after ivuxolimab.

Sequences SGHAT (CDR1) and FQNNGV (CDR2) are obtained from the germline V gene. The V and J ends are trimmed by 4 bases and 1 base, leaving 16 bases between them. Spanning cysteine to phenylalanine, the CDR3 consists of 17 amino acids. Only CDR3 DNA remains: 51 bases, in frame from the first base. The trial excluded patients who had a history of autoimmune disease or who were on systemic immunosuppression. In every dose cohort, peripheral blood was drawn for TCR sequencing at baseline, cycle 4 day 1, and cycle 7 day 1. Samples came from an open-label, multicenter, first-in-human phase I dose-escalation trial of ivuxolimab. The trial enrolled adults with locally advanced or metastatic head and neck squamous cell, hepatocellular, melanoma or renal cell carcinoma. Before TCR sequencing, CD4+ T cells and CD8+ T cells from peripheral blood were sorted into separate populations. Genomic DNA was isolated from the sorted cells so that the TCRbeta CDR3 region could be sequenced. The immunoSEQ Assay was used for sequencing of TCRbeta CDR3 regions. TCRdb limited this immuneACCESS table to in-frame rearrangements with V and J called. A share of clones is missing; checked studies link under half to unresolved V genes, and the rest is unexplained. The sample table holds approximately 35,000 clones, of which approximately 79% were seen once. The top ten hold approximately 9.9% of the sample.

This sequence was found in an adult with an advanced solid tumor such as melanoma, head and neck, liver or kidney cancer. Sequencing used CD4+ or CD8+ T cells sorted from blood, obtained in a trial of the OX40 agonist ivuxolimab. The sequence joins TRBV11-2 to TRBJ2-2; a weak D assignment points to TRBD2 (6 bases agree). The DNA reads TGTGCCAGCAGCTACCGGTGGGACTTTATGAACACCGGGGAGCTGTTTTTT. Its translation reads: CASSYRWDFMNTGELFF.